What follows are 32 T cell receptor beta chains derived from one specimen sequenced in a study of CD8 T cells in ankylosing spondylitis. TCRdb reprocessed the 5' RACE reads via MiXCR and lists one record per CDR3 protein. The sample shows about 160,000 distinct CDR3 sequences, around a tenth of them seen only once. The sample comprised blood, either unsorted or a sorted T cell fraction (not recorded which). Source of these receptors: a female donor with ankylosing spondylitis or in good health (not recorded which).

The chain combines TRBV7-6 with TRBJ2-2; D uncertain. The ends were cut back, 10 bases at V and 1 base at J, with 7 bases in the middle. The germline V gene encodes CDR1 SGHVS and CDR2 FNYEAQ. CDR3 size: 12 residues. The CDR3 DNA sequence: TGTGCCACCGTTGAGAACACCGGGGAGCTGTTTTTT. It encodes CATVENTGELFF.

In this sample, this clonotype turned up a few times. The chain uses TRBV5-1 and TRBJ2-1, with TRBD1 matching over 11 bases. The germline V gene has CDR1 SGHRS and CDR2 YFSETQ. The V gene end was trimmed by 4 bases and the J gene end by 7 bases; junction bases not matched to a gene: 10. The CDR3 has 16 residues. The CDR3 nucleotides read TGCGCCAGCAGCCCAAATGGACAGGGGGCGCAGAATGAGCAGTTCTTC. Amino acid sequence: CASSPNGQGAQNEQFF.

DNA for the CDR3: TGTGCCACCAGCTTTTCTGATTCGGGACAGAAATACTCTGGGGCCAACGTCCTGACTTTC. Its protein is CATSFSDSGQKYSGANVLTF. The rearrangement uses TRBV15 and TRBJ2-6; 7 nucleotides align to TRBD1. CDR3 size: 20 residues. With V trimmed by 5 bases and J by 0 bases, 16 bases remained unmatched. Germline values: CDR1 LNHNV, CDR2 YYDKDF (reference sequence).

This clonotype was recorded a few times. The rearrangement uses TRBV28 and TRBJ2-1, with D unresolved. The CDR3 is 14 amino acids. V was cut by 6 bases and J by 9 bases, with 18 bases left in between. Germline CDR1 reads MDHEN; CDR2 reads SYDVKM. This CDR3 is CASRPGLVVAEQFF. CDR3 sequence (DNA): TGTGCCAGCAGACCCGGGCTCGTCGTCGCTGAGCAGTTCTTC.

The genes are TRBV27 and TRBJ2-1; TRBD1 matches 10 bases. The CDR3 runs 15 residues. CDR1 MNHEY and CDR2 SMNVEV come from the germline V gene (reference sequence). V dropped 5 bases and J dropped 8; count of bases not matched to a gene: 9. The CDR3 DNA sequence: TGTGCCAGCAGTGCTTCCGGGACAGGGGTCGATGAGCAGTTCTTC. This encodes CASSASGTGVDEQFF.

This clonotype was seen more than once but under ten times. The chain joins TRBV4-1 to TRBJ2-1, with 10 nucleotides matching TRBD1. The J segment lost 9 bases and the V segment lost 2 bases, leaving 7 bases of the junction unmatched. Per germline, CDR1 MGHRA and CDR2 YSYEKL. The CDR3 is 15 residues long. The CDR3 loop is CASSQPRQGAGEQFF. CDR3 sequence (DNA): TGCGCCAGCAGCCAACCTCGACAGGGGGCGGGTGAGCAGTTCTTC.

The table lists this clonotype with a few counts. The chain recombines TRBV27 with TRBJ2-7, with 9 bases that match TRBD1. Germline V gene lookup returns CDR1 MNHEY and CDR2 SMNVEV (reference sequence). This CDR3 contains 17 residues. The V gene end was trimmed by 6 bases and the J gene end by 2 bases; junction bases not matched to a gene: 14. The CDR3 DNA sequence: TGTGCCAGCAGCCCTCACCCTCGGGACAGGGCTACCTACGAGCAGTACTTC. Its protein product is CASSPHPRDRATYEQYF.

CDR3 protein: CASSQGTSTWDTQYF. The CDR3 region has the DNA TGTGCCAGCAGCCAAGGTACCTCAACTTGGGATACGCAGTATTTT. The J gene is TRBJ2-3, the V gene TRBV14, with D unresolved. The V gene's germline CDR1 is SGHDN and CDR2 FVKESK. Trimming pared 1 base from V and 6 bases from J, leaving 14 bases between. CDR3 size: 15 residues.

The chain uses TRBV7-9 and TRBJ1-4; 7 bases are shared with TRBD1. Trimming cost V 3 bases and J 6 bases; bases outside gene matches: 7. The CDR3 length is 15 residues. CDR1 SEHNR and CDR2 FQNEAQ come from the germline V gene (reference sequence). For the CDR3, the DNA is TGTGCCAGCAGCTTCCTGCAGGGGGTAGATGAAAAACTGTTTTTT. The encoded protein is CASSFLQGVDEKLFF.

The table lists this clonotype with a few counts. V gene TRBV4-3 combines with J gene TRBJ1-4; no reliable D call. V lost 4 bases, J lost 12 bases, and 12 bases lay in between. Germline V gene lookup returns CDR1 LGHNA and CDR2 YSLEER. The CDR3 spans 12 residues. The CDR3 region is CASSLIPGELFF. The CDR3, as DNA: TGCGCCAGCAGCCTCATTCCAGGAGAACTGTTTTTT.

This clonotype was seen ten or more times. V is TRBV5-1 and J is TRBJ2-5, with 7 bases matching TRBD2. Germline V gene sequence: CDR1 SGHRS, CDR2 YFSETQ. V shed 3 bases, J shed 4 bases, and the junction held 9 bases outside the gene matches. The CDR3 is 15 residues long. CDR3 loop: CASSWLGGRGETQYF. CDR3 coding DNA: TGCGCCAGCAGCTGGCTGGGCGGGAGAGGAGAGACCCAGTACTTC.

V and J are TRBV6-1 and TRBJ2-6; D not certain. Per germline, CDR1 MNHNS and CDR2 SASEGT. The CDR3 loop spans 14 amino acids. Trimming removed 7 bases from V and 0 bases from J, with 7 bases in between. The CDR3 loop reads CASIAGSGANVLTF. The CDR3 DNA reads TGTGCCAGCATAGCAGGCTCTGGGGCCAACGTCCTGACTTTC.

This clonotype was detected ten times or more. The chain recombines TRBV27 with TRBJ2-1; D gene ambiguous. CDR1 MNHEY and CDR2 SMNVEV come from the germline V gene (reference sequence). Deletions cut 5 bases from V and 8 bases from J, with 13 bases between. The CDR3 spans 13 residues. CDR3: CASSPVTGDEQFF. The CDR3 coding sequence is TGTGCCAGCAGTCCCGTTACTGGGGATGAGCAGTTCTTC.

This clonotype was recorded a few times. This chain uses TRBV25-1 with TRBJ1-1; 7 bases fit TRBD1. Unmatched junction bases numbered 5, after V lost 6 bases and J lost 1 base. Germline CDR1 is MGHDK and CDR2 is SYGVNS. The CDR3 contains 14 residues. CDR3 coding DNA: TGTGCCAGCAGAAACAGGGGTTGGAACACTGAAGCTTTCTTT. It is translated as CASRNRGWNTEAFF. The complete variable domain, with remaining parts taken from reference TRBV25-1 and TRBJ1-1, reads EADIYQTPRYLVIGTGKKITLECSQTMGHDKMYWYQQDPGMELHLIHYSYGVNSTEKGDLSSESTVSRIRTEHFPLTLESARPSHTSQYLCASRNRGWNTEAFFGQGTRLTVV.

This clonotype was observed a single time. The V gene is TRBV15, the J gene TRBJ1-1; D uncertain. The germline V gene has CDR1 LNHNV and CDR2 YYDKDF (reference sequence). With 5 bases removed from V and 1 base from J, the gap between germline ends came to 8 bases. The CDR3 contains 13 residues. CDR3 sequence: CATSSHRNTEAFF. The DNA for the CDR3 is TGTGCCACCAGCTCACATAGGAACACTGAAGCTTTCTTT.

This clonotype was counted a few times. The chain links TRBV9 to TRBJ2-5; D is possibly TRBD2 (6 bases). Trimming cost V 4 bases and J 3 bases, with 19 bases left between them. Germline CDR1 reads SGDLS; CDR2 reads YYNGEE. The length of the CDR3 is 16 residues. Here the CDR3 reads CASSPGAGRGKETQYF. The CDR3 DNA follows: TGTGCCAGCAGCCCCGGGGCAGGGCGGGGCAAAGAGACCCAGTACTTC.

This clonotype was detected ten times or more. The DNA of the CDR3 is TGCAGCGCCCAGGGGGCTAAGGGAAACACTGAAGCTTTCTTT. This gives the protein CSAQGAKGNTEAFF. The chain employs TRBV29-1 and TRBJ1-1; TRBD1 agrees at 8 bases. There are 14 residues in the CDR3. Trimming cost V 7 bases and J 2 bases; bases outside gene matches: 9. Germline V gene sequence: CDR1 SQVTM, CDR2 ANQGSEA.

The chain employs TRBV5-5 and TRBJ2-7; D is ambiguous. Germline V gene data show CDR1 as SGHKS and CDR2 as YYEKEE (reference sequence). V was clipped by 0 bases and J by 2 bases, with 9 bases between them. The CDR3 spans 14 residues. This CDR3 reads CASSLDWTAYEQYF. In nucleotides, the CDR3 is TGTGCCAGCAGCTTGGACTGGACGGCCTACGAGCAGTACTTC.

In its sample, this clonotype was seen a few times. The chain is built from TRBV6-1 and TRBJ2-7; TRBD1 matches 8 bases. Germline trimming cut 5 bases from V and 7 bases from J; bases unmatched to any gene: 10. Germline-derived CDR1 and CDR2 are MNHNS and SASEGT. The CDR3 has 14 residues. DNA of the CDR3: TGTGCCAGCAGTAGAAGGACAGGGAAAGAAGAGCAGTACTTC. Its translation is CASSRRTGKEEQYF.

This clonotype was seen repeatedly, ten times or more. Written as DNA, the CDR3 is TGCGCCAGCAGCCAAGGTACTAGCTACAATGAGCAGTTCTTC. Protein: CASSQGTSYNEQFF. This chain joins TRBV4-3 and TRBJ2-1; TRBD2 is a possible D gene (5 bases). Germline CDR1 LGHNA, CDR2 YSLEER. V lost 1 base and J lost 3, with 7 bases in between. This CDR3 spans 14 amino acids.

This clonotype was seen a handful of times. The CDR3 bases are TGTGCCTGGGGTAGCTGGGGCTCTAGCGGCCCTAACTCTACTGGAGATACGCAGTATTTT. Amino acids: CAWGSWGSSGPNSTGDTQYF. The chain uses TRBV30 and TRBJ2-3, with 7 positions matching TRBD2. Germline CDR1 reads GTSNPN; CDR2 reads SVGIG (reference sequence). V lost 5 bases to trimming and J lost 5 bases; unmatched junction nucleotides: 28. This CDR3 comprises 20 residues.

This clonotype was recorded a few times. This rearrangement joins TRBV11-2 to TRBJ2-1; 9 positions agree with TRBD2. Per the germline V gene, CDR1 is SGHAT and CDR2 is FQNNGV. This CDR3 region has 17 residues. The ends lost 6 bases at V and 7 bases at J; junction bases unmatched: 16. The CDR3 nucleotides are TGTGCCAGCAGGTCTCTAGCGGGACTACATTTGGCTAATGAGCAGTTCTTC. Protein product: CASRSLAGLHLANEQFF. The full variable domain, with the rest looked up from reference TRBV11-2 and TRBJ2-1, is EAGVAQSPRYKIIEKRQSVAFWCNPISGHATLYWYQQILGQGPKLLIQFQNNGVVDDSQLPKDRFSAERLKGVDSTLKIQPAKLEDSAVYLCASRSLAGLHLANEQFFGPGTRLTVL.

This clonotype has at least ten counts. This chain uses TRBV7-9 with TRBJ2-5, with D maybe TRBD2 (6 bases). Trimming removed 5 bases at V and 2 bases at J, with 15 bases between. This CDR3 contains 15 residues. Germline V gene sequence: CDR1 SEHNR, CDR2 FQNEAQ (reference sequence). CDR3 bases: TGTGCCAGCAGCCCTCTAGCGAGTAATCAAGAGACCCAGTACTTC. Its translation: CASSPLASNQETQYF.

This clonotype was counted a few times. CDR3 amino acids: CAGRDRSSGANVLTF. The CDR3 DNA is TGTGCCGGACGGGACAGGAGCTCTGGGGCCAACGTCCTGACTTTC. The genes are TRBV2 and TRBJ2-6, with TRBD1 matching 8 bases. The germline V gene has CDR1 SNHLY and CDR2 FYNNEI. The CDR3 is 15 residues long. V lost 11 bases and J lost 0; bases outside the gene matches: 6.

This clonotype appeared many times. The CDR3 is CASSLEGIYEQYF. In DNA, the CDR3 is TGTGCCAGCAGTTTGGAAGGGATCTACGAGCAGTACTTC. The J gene is TRBJ2-7, the V gene TRBV12-3 or TRBV12-4; D is undetermined. Trimming cost V 3 bases and J 3 bases, with 9 bases left between them. This CDR3 is built from 13 residues.

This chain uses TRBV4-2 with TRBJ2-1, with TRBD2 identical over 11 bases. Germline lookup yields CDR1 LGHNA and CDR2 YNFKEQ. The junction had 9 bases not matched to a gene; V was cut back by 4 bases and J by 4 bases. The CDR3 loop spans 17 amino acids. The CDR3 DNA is TGTGCCAGCAGCCCAAAGATGACTAGCGGGACTTACAATGAGCAGTTCTTC. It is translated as CASSPKMTSGTYNEQFF.

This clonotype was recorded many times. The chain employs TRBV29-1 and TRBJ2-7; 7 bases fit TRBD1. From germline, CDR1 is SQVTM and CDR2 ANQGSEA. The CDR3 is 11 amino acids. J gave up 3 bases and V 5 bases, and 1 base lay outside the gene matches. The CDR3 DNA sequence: TGCAGCGTTCGGGACAGCTACGAGCAGTACTTC. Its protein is CSVRDSYEQYF.

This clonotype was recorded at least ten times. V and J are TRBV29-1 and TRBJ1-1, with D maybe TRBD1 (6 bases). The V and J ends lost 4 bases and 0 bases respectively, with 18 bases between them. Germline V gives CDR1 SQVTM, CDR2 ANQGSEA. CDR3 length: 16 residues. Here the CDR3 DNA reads TGCAGCGTTGCCTTCCTCGGGACAATTATGAACACTGAAGCTTTCTTT. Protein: CSVAFLGTIMNTEAFF.

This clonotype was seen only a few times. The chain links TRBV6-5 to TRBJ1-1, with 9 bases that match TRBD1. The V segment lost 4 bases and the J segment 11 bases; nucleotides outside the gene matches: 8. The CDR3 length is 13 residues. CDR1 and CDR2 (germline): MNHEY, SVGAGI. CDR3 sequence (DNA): TGTGCCAGCAGTTCTACACAGGGGGCGAAGGCTTTCTTT. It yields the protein CASSSTQGAKAFF.

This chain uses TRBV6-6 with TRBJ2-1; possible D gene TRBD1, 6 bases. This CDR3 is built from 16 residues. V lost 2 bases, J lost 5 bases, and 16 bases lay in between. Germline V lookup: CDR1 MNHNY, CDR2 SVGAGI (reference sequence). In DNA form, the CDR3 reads TGTGCCAGCAGTTACCTGGACAGACCTCTAGACAATGAGCAGTTCTTC. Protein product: CASSYLDRPLDNEQFF.

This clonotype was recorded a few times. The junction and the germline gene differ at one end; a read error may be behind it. CDR3 protein: CASSLDVGGELFF. The DNA for the CDR3 is TGTGCTAGCAGCTTAGACGTGGGCGGGGAGCTGTTTTTT. This chain uses TRBV7-7 with TRBJ2-2; D unclear. The CDR3 contains 13 residues. Germline V gene data show CDR1 as SSHAT and CDR2 as FNYEAQ (reference sequence).

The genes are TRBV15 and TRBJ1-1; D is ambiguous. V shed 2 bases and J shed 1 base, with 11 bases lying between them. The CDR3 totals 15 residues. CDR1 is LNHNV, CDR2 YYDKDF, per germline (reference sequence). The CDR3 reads CATSRTADGNTEAFF. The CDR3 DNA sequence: TGTGCCACCAGCAGAACCGCGGACGGGAACACTGAAGCTTTCTTT.